Below are 17 T cell receptor beta chains sequenced from a single sample in a study of T cells in Graves' hyperthyroidism and ophthalmopathy. Amplified regions were TCR beta CDR3 sequences from RNA transcripts. The HTBI primer set served for first-round RT-PCR of the TCR CDR3. TCRdb redid the calling of the multiplex PCR reads with MiXCR, one entry per CDR3 protein. This repertoire shows some 490,000 distinct CDR3 sequences, around 15% found once; its top ten account for 25% to 35%. Specimen: blood. These receptors were obtained from a woman in her thirties with Graves' ophthalmopathy.

V and J are TRBV9 and TRBJ2-2, with TRBD2 identical over 13 bases. CDR1 is SGDLS, CDR2 YYNGEE, per germline. The CDR3 consists of 17 residues. V lost 0 bases and J lost 7; bases outside the gene matches: 6. As DNA, the CDR3 is TGTGCCAGCAGCGTAGGAACTAGCGGGAGGGCTCACGGGGAGCTGTTTTTT. Protein: CASSVGTSGRAHGELFF.

The CDR3 nucleotides are TGTGCCATCACCATGACAGGGGGCACTGAAGCTTTCTTT. Translation: CAITMTGGTEAFF. V and J are TRBV10-3 and TRBJ1-1; 9 bases line up with TRBD1. With V trimmed by 7 bases and J by 4 bases, 4 bases remained unmatched. The CDR3 is 13 residues long. Germline-derived CDR1 and CDR2 are ENHRY and SYGVKD.

The chain has TRBV18 and TRBJ1-5, with D possibly matching TRBD1 (6 bases). The CDR3 totals 14 residues. V was clipped by 0 bases and J by 7 bases, with 10 bases between them. Germline V gene data show CDR1 as KGHSH and CDR2 as LQKENI. Here the CDR3 reads CASSPPGGYQPQHF. The CDR3 nucleotides read TGTGCCAGCTCACCACCAGGGGGATACCAGCCCCAGCATTTT.

This clonotype was detected ten times or more. V is TRBV4-1 and J is TRBJ1-1; unclear D gene. V lost 2 bases to trimming and J lost 7 bases, with 14 bases between them. CDR1 and CDR2 from the germline V gene are MGHRA and YSYEKL. This CDR3 has 14 residues. CDR3 region: CASSQLGLGFEAFF. In DNA form, the CDR3 reads TGCGCCAGCAGCCAACTTGGGCTTGGGTTTGAAGCTTTCTTT.

This clonotype has at least ten counts. The chain combines TRBV6-5 with TRBJ1-2, with D possibly matching TRBD1 (5 bases). This CDR3 has 14 amino acids. Germline CDR1 reads MNHEY; CDR2 reads SVGAGI. Deletions cut 1 base from V and 2 bases from J, with 8 bases between. CDR3 DNA: TGTGCCAGCAGTTACTTGACAGCGAACTATGGCTACACCTTC. This encodes CASSYLTANYGYTF.

The chain links TRBV12-3 or TRBV12-4 to TRBJ2-7; 11 nucleotides line up with TRBD1. The CDR3 is made up of 19 amino acids. Trimming at V came to 6 bases and at J to 2 bases, leaving 18 bases not matched to a gene. The CDR3 loop is CASSPGQGARLADAYEQYF. The CDR3 DNA reads TGTGCCAGCAGCCCCGGACAGGGGGCGCGACTAGCTGACGCCTACGAGCAGTACTTC.

This clonotype was seen ten or more times. This chain joins TRBV30 and TRBJ2-3, with a possible D match to TRBD2 (6 bases). Germline V gene lookup returns CDR1 GTSNPN and CDR2 SVGIG (reference sequence). Trimming shortened V by 3 bases and J by 2 bases, and 9 bases separated the two germline ends. The CDR3 runs 13 residues. Here the CDR3 DNA reads TGTGCCTGGAGCAAGCGGGCCACAGATACGCAGTATTTT. It encodes CAWSKRATDTQYF. The variable domain in full, with the rest retrieved from reference TRBV30 and TRBJ2-3, is SQTIHQWPATLVQPVGSPLSLECTVEGTSNPNLYWYRQAAGRGLQLLFYSVGIGQISSEVPQNLSASRPQDRQFILSSKKLLLSDSGFYLCAWSKRATDTQYFGPGTRLTVL.

The chain carries TRBV27 and TRBJ2-7; TRBD2 is a possible D gene (6 bases). Germline loops: CDR1 MNHEY, CDR2 SMNVEV (reference sequence). The CDR3 loop spans 13 amino acids. Trimming cost V 7 bases and J 2 bases, with 12 bases left between them. CDR3 nucleotides: TGTGCCAGCACCAGCGGAGGGACCTACGAGCAGTACTTC. Residues: CASTSGGTYEQYF.

The V and J genes are TRBV24-1 and TRBJ2-2; D is undetermined. Germline loops: CDR1 KGHDR, CDR2 SFDVKD. The CDR3 has 14 amino acids. V was shortened by 3 bases and J by 5 bases, with 9 bases between the two germline ends. This CDR3 is CATSDRVVTGELFF. CDR3 DNA sequence: TGTGCCACCAGTGATAGGGTGGTAACCGGGGAGCTGTTTTTT.

The chain joins TRBV6-2 or TRBV6-3 to TRBJ2-2; TRBD2 might be the D (6 bases). Germline V gene sequence: CDR1 MNHEY, CDR2 SVGEGT. Trimming removed 8 bases at V and 1 base at J, with 17 bases between. The CDR3 consists of 16 residues. For the CDR3, the DNA is TGTGCCAGCCGTAAGGGGAGGCAGGGGAACACCGGGGAGCTGTTTTTT. Its translation is CASRKGRQGNTGELFF.

In regard to this clonotype: Given a much more abundant clone one base away, this may be a read error. The chain combines TRBV20-1 with TRBJ2-3, with TRBD2 matching over 9 bases. Per the germline V gene, CDR1 is DFQATT and CDR2 is SNEGSKA (reference sequence). The CDR3 length is 15 residues. The CDR3 region is CSASFSSGITDAQYF. CDR3 bases: TGCAGTGCTTCCTTTTCTAGCGGGATAACAGATGCGCAGTATTTT.

There are a few counts of this clonotype. The rearrangement joins TRBV6-5 to TRBJ2-1; tentatively, D is TRBD1 (6 bases). Between the trimmed V and J ends, which lost 2 bases and 8 bases, there was a span of 13 bases. CDR1 and CDR2 (germline): MNHEY, SVGAGI. The CDR3 loop spans 14 amino acids. This CDR3 reads CASSYAGTIHEQFF. The CDR3 DNA reads TGTGCCAGCAGTTACGCTGGGACAATTCATGAGCAGTTCTTC.

This clonotype was observed at least ten times. This rearrangement joins TRBV2 to TRBJ2-2; 7 bases line up with TRBD1. The J segment lost 5 bases and the V segment lost 4 bases, leaving 7 bases of the junction unmatched. Looked up from germline, CDR1 is SNHLY and CDR2 is FYNNEI. This CDR3 contains 15 residues. As DNA, the CDR3 is TGTGCCAGCAGTGGGCAGGGGGTTAAAACCGGGGAGCTGTTTTTT. Protein product: CASSGQGVKTGELFF.

This clonotype was counted many times. The gene calls are TRBV7-9 and TRBJ1-1; no clear D gene. Per the germline V gene, CDR1 is SEHNR and CDR2 is FQNEAQ (reference sequence). The V end was cut by 1 base, the J end by 5 bases, with 2 bases between. The CDR3 is made up of 11 amino acids. The chain's CDR3 is CASSLETEAFF. CDR3 nucleotides: TGTGCCAGCAGCTTAGAGACTGAAGCTTTCTTT.

This clonotype has at least ten counts. J is TRBJ2-1 and V is TRBV7-9; 7 nucleotides match TRBD2. This CDR3 has 15 amino acids. Germline lookup yields CDR1 SEHNR and CDR2 FQNEAQ (reference sequence). V lost 5 bases and J lost 7; bases outside the gene matches: 11. The DNA of the CDR3 is TGTGCCAGCAGCGCAACCGGGACTAAAAGGAATGAGCAGTTCTTC. Its protein is CASSATGTKRNEQFF. Together with reference TRBV7-9 and TRBJ2-1, the CDR3 gives the full variable domain: DTGVSQNPRHKITKRGQNVTFRCDPISEHNRLYWYRQTLGQGPEFLTYFQNEAQLEKSRLLSDRFSAERPKGSFSTLEIQRTEQGDSAMYLCASSATGTKRNEQFFGPGTRLTVL.

This clonotype occurred many times. V gene TRBV7-2 combines with J gene TRBJ2-2; no definite D call. V lost 2 bases and J 0 bases, leaving 10 bases between the germline ends. The germline gives CDR1 SGHTA, CDR2 FQGNSA. The CDR3 runs 16 residues. CDR3 coding DNA: TGTGCCAGCAGCTTAAAGCCCCGCCCGAACACCGGGGAGCTGTTTTTT. It is translated as CASSLKPRPNTGELFF. Full variable domain (missing parts from reference TRBV7-2 and TRBJ2-2): GAGVSQSPSNKVTEKGKDVELRCDPISGHTALYWYRQSLGQGLEFLIYFQGNSAPDKSGLPSDRFSAERTGGSVSTLTIQRTQQEDSAVYLCASSLKPRPNTGELFFGEGSRLTVL.

V and J are TRBV25-1 and TRBJ1-2, with a tentative D call TRBD1 (5 bases). CDR1 and CDR2 from the germline V gene are MGHDK and SYGVNS. The CDR3 totals 15 residues. Trimming stripped 4 bases from V and 4 bases from J, with 16 bases between. The CDR3 region is CASSVGRGRTYGYTF. CDR3 nucleotides: TGTGCCAGCAGTGTCGGGAGGGGTCGCACCTATGGCTACACCTTC.